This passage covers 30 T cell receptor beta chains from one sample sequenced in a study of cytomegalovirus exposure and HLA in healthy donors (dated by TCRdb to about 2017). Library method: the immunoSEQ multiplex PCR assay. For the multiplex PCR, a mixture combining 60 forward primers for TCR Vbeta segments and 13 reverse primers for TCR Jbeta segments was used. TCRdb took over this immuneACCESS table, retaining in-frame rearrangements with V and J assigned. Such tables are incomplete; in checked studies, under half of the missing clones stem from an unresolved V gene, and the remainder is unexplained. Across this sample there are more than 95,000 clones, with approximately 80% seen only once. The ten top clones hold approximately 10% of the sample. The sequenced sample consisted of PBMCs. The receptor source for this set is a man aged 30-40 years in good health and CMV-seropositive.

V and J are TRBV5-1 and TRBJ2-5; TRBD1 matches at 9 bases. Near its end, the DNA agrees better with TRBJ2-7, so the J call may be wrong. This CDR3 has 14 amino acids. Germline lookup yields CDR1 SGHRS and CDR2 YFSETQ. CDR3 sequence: CASSKTGGYYEQYF. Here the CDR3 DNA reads TGCGCCAGCAGCAAAACAGGGGGCTACTACGAGCAGTACTTC.

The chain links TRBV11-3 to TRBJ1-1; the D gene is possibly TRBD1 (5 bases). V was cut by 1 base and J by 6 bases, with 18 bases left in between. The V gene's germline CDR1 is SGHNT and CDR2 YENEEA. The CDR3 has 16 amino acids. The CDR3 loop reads CASSLASYGGDPEAFF. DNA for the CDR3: TGTGCCAGCAGCTTAGCGTCATATGGGGGGGACCCTGAAGCTTTCTTT. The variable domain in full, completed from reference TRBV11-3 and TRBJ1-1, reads EAGVVQSPRYKIIEKKQPVAFWCNPISGHNTLYWYLQNLGQGPELLIRYENEEAVDDSQLPKDRFSAERLKGVDSTLKIQPAELGDSAVYLCASSLASYGGDPEAFFGQGTRLTVV.

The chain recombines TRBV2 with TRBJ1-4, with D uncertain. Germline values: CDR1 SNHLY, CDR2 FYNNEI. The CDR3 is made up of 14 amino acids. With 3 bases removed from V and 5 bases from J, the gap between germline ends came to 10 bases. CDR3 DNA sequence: TGTGCCAGCAGTGATGTGGGCGGGAATGAAAAACTGTTTTTT. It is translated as CASSDVGGNEKLFF.

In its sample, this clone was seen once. Written as DNA, the CDR3 is TGTGCCAGCACTGGCAATAGCAATCAGCCCCAGCATTTT. It codes for CASTGNSNQPQHF. This chain uses TRBV6-5 with TRBJ1-5; no reliable D call. Trimming removed 7 bases from V and 0 bases from J, with 7 bases in between. This CDR3 region has 13 residues. CDR1 is MNHEY, CDR2 SVGAGI, per germline.

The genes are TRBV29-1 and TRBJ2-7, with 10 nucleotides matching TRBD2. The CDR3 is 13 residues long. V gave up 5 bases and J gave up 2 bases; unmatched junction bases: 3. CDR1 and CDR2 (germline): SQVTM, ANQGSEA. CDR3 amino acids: CSVRTSGTYEQYF. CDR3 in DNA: TGCAGCGTTAGGACTAGCGGCACCTACGAGCAGTACTTC.

CDR3 DNA: TGTGCCAGCAGCCGTGACAGTCCGAAAGAAGCTTTCTTT. This codes for CASSRDSPKEAFF. The chain has TRBV7-3 and TRBJ1-1; possibly TRBD1 for D (5 bases). Trimming removed 5 bases from V and 8 bases from J, with 15 bases in between. CDR1 SGHTA and CDR2 FQGTGA come from the germline V gene. The CDR3 is made up of 13 amino acids.

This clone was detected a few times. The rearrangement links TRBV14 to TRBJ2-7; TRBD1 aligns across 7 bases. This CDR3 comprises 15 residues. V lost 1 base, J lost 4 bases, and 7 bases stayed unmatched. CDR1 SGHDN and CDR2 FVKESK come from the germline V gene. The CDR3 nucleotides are TGTGCCAGCAGCCAAGCTCTAGGGGGCTTGTACGAGCAGTACTTC. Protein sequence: CASSQALGGLYEQYF.

CDR3 loop: CASWTETMDTQYF. The CDR3 bases are TGTGCCTCCTGGACAGAGACTATGGATACGCAGTATTTT. The V gene is TRBV10-3, the J gene TRBJ2-3; TRBD1 is a possible D gene (6 bases). CDR3 length: 13 residues. The V end lost 11 bases, the J end lost 6 bases, and 18 bases lay between the germline ends. Germline V CDR1 and CDR2: ENHRY, SYGVKD.

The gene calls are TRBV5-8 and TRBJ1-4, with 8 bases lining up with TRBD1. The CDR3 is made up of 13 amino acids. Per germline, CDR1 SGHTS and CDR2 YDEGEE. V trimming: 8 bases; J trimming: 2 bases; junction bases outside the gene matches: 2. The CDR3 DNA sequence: TGTGCCAGGACAGGGGTGACTAATGAAAAACTGTTTTTT. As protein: CARTGVTNEKLFF.

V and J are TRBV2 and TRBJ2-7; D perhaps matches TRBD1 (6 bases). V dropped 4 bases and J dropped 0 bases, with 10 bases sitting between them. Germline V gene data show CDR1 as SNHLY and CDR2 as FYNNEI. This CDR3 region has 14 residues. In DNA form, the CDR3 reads TGTGCCAGCAGTGCAGACAGGCACTCCTACGAGCAGTACTTC. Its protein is CASSADRHSYEQYF.

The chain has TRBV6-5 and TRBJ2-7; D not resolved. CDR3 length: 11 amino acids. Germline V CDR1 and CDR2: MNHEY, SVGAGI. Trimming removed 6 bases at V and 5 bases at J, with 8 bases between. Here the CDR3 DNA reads TGTGCCAGCAGCAATTACAACGAGCAGTACTTC. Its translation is CASSNYNEQYF.

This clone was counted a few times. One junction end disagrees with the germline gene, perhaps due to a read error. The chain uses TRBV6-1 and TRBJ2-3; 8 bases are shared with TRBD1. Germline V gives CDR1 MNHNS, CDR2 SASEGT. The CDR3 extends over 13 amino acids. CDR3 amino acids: CASSGTGTGTQYF. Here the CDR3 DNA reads TGTGCCAGCAGTGGTACCGGGACAGGTACGCAGTATTTT.

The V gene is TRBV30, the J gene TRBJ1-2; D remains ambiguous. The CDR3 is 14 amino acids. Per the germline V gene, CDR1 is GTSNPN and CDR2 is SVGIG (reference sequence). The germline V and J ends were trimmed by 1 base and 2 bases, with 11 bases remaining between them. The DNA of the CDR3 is TGTGCCTGGAGTGCGGGGTTTCGCAACTATGGCTACACCTTC. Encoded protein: CAWSAGFRNYGYTF.

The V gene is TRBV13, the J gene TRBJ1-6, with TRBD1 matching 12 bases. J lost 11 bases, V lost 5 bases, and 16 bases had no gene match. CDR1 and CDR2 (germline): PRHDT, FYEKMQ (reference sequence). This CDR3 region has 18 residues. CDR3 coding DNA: TGTGCCAGCAGCGAATCAAGTGCCGGGACAGGGGGCGTTGCACCCCTCCACTTT. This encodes CASSESSAGTGGVAPLHF.

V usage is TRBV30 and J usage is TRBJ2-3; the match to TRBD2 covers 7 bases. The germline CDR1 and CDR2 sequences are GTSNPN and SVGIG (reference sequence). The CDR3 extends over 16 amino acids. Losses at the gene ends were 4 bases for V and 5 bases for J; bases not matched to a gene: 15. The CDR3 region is CAWTSKLARERDTQYF. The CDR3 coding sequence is TGTGCCTGGACCAGCAAACTAGCGAGGGAAAGAGATACGCAGTATTTT.

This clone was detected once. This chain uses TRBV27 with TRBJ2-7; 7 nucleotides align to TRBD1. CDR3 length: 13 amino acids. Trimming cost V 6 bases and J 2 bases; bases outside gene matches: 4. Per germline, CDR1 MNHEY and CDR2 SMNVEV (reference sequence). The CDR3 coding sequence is TGTGCCAGCAGGCAGACAGGGACCTACGAGCAGTACTTC. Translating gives CASRQTGTYEQYF.

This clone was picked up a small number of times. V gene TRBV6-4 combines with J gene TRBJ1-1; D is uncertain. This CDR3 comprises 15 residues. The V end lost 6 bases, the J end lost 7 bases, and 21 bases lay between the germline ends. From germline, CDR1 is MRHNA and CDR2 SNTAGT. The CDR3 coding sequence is TGTGCCAGCAGCGCACCTCTCTACTTAAGAGGTGAAGCTTTCTTT. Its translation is CASSAPLYLRGEAFF.

The CDR3 protein is CASSGTGYGYTF. CDR3 nucleotides: TGTGCCAGCTCCGGGACAGGGTATGGCTACACCTTC. The chain recombines TRBV18 with TRBJ1-2; 9 nucleotides match TRBD1. Germline CDR1 and CDR2: KGHSH and LQKENI. J lost 5 bases, V lost 6 bases, and 1 base had no gene match. The CDR3 consists of 12 residues.

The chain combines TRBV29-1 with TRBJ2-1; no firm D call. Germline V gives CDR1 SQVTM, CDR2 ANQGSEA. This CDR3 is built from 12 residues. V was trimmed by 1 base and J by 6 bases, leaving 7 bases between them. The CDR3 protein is CSVEGVSNEQFF. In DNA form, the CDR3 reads TGCAGCGTTGAAGGTGTCAGCAATGAGCAGTTCTTC.

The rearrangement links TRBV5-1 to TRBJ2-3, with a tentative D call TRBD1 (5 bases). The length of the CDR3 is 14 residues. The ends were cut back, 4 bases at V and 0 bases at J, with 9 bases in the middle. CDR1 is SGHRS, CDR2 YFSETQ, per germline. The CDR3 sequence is CASSQDTSTDTQYF. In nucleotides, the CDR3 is TGCGCCAGCAGCCAGGACACTAGCACAGATACGCAGTATTTT. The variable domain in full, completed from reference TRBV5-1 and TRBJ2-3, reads KAGVTQTPRYLIKTRGQQVTLSCSPISGHRSVSWYQQTPGQGLQFLFEYFSETQRNKGNFPGRFSGRQFSNSRSEMNVSTLELGDSALYLCASSQDTSTDTQYFGPGTRLTVL.

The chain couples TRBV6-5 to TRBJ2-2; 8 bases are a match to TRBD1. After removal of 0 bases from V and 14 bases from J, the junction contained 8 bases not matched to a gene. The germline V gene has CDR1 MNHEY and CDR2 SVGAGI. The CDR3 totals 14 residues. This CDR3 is CASSYSGTGSALFF. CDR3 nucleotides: TGTGCCAGCAGTTACTCCGGGACAGGTTCGGCCCTGTTTTTT.

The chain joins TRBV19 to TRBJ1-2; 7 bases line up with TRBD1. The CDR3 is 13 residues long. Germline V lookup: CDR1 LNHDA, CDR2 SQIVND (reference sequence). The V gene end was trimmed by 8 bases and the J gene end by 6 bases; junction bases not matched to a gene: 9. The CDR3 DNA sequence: TGTGCCAGTTGGGCCGAGGGGGCTGATGGCTACACCTTC. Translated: CASWAEGADGYTF. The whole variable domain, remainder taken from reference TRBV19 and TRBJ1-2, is DGGITQSPKYLFRKEGQNVTLSCEQNLNHDAMYWYRQDPGQGLRLIYYSQIVNDFQKGDIAEGYSVSREKKESFPLTVTSAQKNPTAFYLCASWAEGADGYTFGSGTRLTVV.

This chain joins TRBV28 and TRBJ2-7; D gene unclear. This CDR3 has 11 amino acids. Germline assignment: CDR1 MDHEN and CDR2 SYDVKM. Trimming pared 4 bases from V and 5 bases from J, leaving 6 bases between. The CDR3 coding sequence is TGTGCCAGCAGTTCACTCCACGAGCAGTACTTC. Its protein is CASSSLHEQYF. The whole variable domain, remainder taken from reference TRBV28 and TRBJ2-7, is DVKVTQSSRYLVKRTGEKVFLECVQDMDHENMFWYRQDPGLGLRLIYFSYDVKMKEKGDIPEGYSVSREKKERFSLILESASTNQTSMYLCASSSLHEQYFGPGTRLTVT.

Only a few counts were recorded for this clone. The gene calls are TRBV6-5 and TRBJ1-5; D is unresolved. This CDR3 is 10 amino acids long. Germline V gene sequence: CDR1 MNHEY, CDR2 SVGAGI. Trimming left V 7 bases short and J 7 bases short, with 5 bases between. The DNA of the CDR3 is TGTGCCAGCAATCGGCAGCCCCAGCATTTT. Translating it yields CASNRQPQHF.

DNA of the CDR3: TGTGCCAGCACCCCCGGACAGGGGATATACAATGAGCAGTTCTTC. As protein: CASTPGQGIYNEQFF. The rearrangement links TRBV6-5 to TRBJ2-1; 9 positions agree with TRBD1. Germline CDR1 is MNHEY and CDR2 is SVGAGI. The CDR3 length is 15 residues. Germline trimming cut 7 bases from V and 4 bases from J; bases unmatched to any gene: 8.

CDR3 region: CASSQERQISYNEQFF. CDR3 in DNA: TGCGCCAGCAGCCAAGAGCGACAGATCTCCTACAATGAGCAGTTCTTC. The rearrangement links TRBV4-1 to TRBJ2-1, with a tentative D call TRBD1 (5 bases). This CDR3 has 16 residues. The ends were cut back, 0 bases at V and 0 bases at J, with 9 bases in the middle. In germline, CDR1 is MGHRA, CDR2 YSYEKL.

CDR3 amino acids: CASSLVSDNSPLHF. The CDR3 nucleotides are TGCGCCAGCAGCTTGGTTTCGGATAATTCACCCCTCCACTTT. The chain uses TRBV5-1 and TRBJ1-6; D not certain. This CDR3 comprises 14 residues. Per the germline V gene, CDR1 is SGHRS and CDR2 is YFSETQ. The ends were cut back, 0 bases at V and 5 bases at J, with 6 bases in the middle.

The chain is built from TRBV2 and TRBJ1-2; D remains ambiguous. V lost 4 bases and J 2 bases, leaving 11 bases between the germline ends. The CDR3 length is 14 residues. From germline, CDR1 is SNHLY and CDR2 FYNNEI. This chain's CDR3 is CASSAQKMNYGYTF. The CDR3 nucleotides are TGTGCCAGCAGTGCCCAGAAGATGAACTATGGCTACACCTTC.

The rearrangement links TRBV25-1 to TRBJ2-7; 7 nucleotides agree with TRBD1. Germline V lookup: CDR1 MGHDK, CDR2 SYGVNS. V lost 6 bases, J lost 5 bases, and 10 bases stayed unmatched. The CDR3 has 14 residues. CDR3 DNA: TGTGCCAGCAGAGGGGACAGTTCTTGCCACGAGCAGTACTTC. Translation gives CASRGDSSCHEQYF.

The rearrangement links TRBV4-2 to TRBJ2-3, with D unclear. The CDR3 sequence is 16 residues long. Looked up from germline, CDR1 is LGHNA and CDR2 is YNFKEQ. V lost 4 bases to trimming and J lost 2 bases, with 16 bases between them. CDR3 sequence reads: CASSPSEARVTDTQYF. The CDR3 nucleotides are TGTGCCAGCAGCCCTTCAGAGGCACGCGTCACAGATACGCAGTATTTT.